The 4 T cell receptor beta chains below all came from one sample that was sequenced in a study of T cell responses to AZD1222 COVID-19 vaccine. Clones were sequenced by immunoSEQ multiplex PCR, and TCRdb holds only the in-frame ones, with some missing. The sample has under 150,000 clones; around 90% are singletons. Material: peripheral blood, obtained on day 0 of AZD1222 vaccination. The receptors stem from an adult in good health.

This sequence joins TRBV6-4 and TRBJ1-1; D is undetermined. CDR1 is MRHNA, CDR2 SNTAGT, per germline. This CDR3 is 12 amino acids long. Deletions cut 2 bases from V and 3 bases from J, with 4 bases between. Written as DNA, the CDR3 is TGTGCCAGCAGTGACCCGGACACTGAAGCTTTCTTT. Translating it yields CASSDPDTEAFF.

The CDR3 sequence: CASSAGLAGGGETQYF. The CDR3 bases are TGTGCCAGCAGCGCCGGACTAGCGGGAGGGGGGGAGACCCAGTACTTC. The V and J genes are TRBV11-3 and TRBJ2-5, with 15 bases that match TRBD2. Trimming at V came to 5 bases and at J to 5 bases, leaving 6 bases not matched to a gene. The CDR3 runs to 16 residues. Germline loops: CDR1 SGHNT, CDR2 YENEEA.

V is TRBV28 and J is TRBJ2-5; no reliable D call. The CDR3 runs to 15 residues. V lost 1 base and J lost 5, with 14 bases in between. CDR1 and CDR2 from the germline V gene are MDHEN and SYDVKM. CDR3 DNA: TGTGCCAGCAGTTTATACGTCAGGCCTCGGGAGACCCAGTACTTC. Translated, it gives CASSLYVRPRETQYF.

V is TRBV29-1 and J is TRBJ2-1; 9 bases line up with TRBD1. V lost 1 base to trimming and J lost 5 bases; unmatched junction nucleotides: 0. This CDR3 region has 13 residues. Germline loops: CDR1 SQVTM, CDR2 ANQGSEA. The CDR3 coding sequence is TGCAGCGTTGAAGGGACAGGGGACAATGAGCAGTTCTTC. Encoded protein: CSVEGTGDNEQFF.